Listed below are T cell receptor beta chains from one sample, sequenced in a study of T-cell memory formation after mild COVID-19. TCRdb ran MiXCR on the 5' RACE reads and lists one entry per CDR3 protein. The sample has around 60,000 distinct CDR3 sequences; around 9.5% are singletons. Sequencing input: PBMCs or a T cell subset sorted from them (not recorded which). Source of these receptors: a man between 18 and 35 years old who had mild COVID-19 (a few samples of this study predate the infection). Cell type and time point are not known. Both conserved end residues are part of each CDR3. The D gene is left open where the match is weak. Part of the rows lack a size; the others show once, few, many or a class for expanded clones.

TRBV4-1	few	TRBD1	TRBJ2-1	16	CASSQWTGTGGDEQFF	TGCGCCAGCAGCCAATGGACCGGGACAGGGGGGGATGAGCAGTTCTTC
TRBV7-2	many	NA	TRBJ2-1	14	CASSEDSSYNEQFF	TGTGCCAGCAGCGAGGACAGCTCCTACAATGAGCAGTTCTTC
TRBV6-6	many	TRBD1	TRBJ2-3	14	CASSPGQEPDTQYF	TGTGCCAGCAGCCCAGGACAGGAGCCAGATACGCAGTATTTT
TRBV15	few	NA	TRBJ2-6	20	CATSRVTGAGIGSGANVLTF	TGTGCCACCAGCAGAGTGACGGGGGCAGGGATCGGCTCTGGGGCCAACGTCCTGACTTTC
TRBV12-3/TRBV12-4	NA	TRBD1	TRBJ1-1	12	CASIRDRGLAFF	TGTGCCAGCATCCGTGACAGGGGGCTTGCTTTCTTT
TRBV7-9	many	TRBD2	TRBJ2-1	15	CASSTGTSGLNEQFF	TGTGCCAGCAGCACCGGGACTAGCGGTTTGAATGAGCAGTTCTTC
TRBV11-2	few	NA	TRBJ2-1	11	CASSHYNEQFF	TGTGCCAGCAGCCATTACAATGAGCAGTTCTTC
TRBV4-1	few	NA	TRBJ1-2	13	CASSQEVGYGYTF	TGCGCCAGCAGCCAAGAGGTGGGCTATGGCTACACCTTC
TRBV28	NA	NA	TRBJ2-3	16	CASSLFGRRDKDTQYF	TGTGCCAGCAGTTTATTTGGGAGGCGGGATAAGGATACGCAGTATTTT
TRBV5-1	NA	NA	TRBJ1-5	13	CASSFGGEQPQHF	TGCGCCAGCAGCTTTGGCGGGGAACAGCCCCAGCATTTT
TRBV5-1	few	NA	TRBJ2-3	15	CASSLAPGGADTQYF	TGCGCCAGCAGCTTGGCACCTGGTGGGGCAGATACGCAGTATTTT
TRBV7-2	NA	NA	TRBJ1-4	14	CASSPGVTNEKLFF	TGTGCCAGCAGCCCAGGGGTGACTAATGAAAAACTGTTTTTT
TRBV20-1	NA	TRBD2	TRBJ2-1	11	CSARGYNEQFF	TGCAGTGCGCGGGGGTACAATGAGCAGTTCTTC
TRBV6-5	NA	TRBD2	TRBJ2-3	14	CASKAGGVTDTQYF	TGTGCCAGCAAAGCGGGGGGTGTCACAGATACGCAGTATTTT
TRBV12-3/TRBV12-4	NA	TRBD2	TRBJ2-7	16	CASSLDGTSSSAEQYF	TGTGCCAGCAGTTTGGACGGGACTAGCAGCTCGGCCGAGCAGTACTTC
TRBV5-1	few	TRBD1	TRBJ1-2	15	CASSQTGLLSYGYTF	TGCGCCAGCAGCCAGACAGGGCTGCTTAGCTATGGCTACACCTTC
TRBV11-2	NA	NA	TRBJ2-1	14	CASSFGGAYNEQFF	TGTGCCAGCAGCTTTGGGGGGGCGTACAATGAGCAGTTCTTC
TRBV9	many	NA	TRBJ2-2	14	CASSVVVNTGELFF	TGTGCCAGCAGCGTAGTGGTCAACACCGGGGAGCTGTTTTTT
TRBV5-5	once	TRBD2	TRBJ2-5	16	CASSWGTSGPQETQYF	TGTGCCAGCAGCTGGGGGACTAGCGGACCACAAGAGACCCAGTACTTC
TRBV6-1	NA	NA	TRBJ2-1	14	CASSDFGPRDEQFF	TGTGCCAGCAGTGATTTCGGGCCGAGGGATGAGCAGTTCTTC
TRBV7-2	NA	NA	TRBJ1-1	13	CASSSWEGTEAFF	TGTGCCAGCAGCTCCTGGGAAGGAACTGAAGCTTTCTTT
TRBV5-4	NA	TRBD2	TRBJ2-3	18	CASSQGGLAGGSADTQYF	TGTGCCAGCAGCCAGGGCGGACTAGCGGGGGGTAGTGCAGATACGCAGTATTTT
TRBV7-2	many	TRBD2	TRBJ2-1	15	CASRVLAGLGDEQFF	TGTGCCAGCAGAGTACTAGCGGGGTTAGGGGATGAGCAGTTCTTC
TRBV3-1	NA	NA	TRBJ2-7	13	CASSQVEQREQYF	TGTGCCAGCAGCCAGGTTGAGCAGCGGGAGCAGTACTTC
TRBV18	few	NA	TRBJ2-7	13	CASSQGSTYEQYF	TGTGCCAGCTCACAAGGGTCGACCTACGAGCAGTACTTC
TRBV9	few	NA	TRBJ2-3	13	CASSVGYLDTQYF	TGTGCCAGCAGCGTAGGTTACCTCGATACGCAGTATTTT
TRBV25-1	NA	TRBD2	TRBJ2-3	15	CASTKRGAGTDTQYF	TGTGCCAGCACCAAGCGGGGGGCCGGCACAGATACGCAGTATTTT